This T cell receptor (beta chain) was retrieved from a study of cytomegalovirus exposure and HLA in healthy donors. Whole-study context: Assignment to the Caucasian-associated ancestry cluster applied to over 70% of the approximately 400 genotyped donors. General study findings and limits: By HLA locus, TCR association rates varied in a later analysis, with DRB1 showing the most and HLA-C the fewest.

This PCR relied on a set of 60 Vbeta primers and 13 Jbeta primers. Sequencing used immunoSEQ multiplex PCR; TCRdb keeps in-frame clones, though not all of them. The sample lists roughly 170,000 clones; around 78% were seen once. CDR3 length equals 12 residues. The germline V and J ends were trimmed by 9 bases and 7 bases, with 14 bases remaining between them. Germline V CDR1 and CDR2: SGHTA, FQGNSA. About this clone itself: Antigen unknown.

The source material was PBMCs. The rearrangement links TRBV7-2 to TRBJ2-3; D perhaps matches TRBD2 (6 bases). The clonotype originates from a female donor in good health and CMV-seronegative. CDR3 sequence: CASRRGLNTQYF. CDR3 nucleotides: TGTGCCAGTCGGAGAGGACTAAATACGCAGTATTTT.